This TCR beta chain was recorded in a study of blood T cell repertoires in COVID-19. Study in general: Whether acute or convalescent, the COVID-19 samples came from the United States, Italy and Spain. PBMCs, B-cell-depleted T cells, or T cells provided the cDNA or gDNA that made up the material.

Deletions cut 6 bases from V and 3 bases from J, with 14 bases between. The germline CDR1 and CDR2 sequences are GTSNPN and SVGIG (reference sequence). The CDR3 has 13 residues. Study processing details: Amplified reference gene primers provided the basis for estimating nucleated cell counts. Sequencing used immunoSEQ multiplex PCR; TCRdb keeps in-frame clones, though not all of them. The V and J calls and clone size are taken from that table; D and trimming were inferred from the DNA. The repertoire includes a few hundred thousand clones, more than 85% of them detected once, and 10% sits in the top ten. Seattle-derived patients entered the study during active infection and were followed longitudinally.

The chain employs TRBV30 and TRBJ1-2; D may be TRBD1 (6 bases). The TCR sequence derives from a woman in her 50s with COVID-19, enrolled during active disease. The sequencing input was peripheral blood. The CDR3 DNA reads TGTGCCTGCCTCCCCACAGGGTACTATGGCTACACCTTC. Translating gives CACLPTGYYGYTF.